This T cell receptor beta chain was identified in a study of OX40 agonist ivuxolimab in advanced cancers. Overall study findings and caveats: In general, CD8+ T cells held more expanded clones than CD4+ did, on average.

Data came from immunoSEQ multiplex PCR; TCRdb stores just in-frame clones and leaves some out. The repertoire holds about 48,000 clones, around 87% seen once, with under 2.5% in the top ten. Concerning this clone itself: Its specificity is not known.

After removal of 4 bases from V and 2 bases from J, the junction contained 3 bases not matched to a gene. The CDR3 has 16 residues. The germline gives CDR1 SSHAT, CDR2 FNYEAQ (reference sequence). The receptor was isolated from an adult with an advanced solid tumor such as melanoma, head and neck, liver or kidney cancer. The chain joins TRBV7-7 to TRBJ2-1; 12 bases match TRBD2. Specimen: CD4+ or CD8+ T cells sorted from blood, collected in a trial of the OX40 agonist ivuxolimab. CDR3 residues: CASSSSSGRAYNEQFF. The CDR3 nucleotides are TGTGCCAGCAGCTCTTCTAGCGGGAGGGCCTACAATGAGCAGTTCTTC.